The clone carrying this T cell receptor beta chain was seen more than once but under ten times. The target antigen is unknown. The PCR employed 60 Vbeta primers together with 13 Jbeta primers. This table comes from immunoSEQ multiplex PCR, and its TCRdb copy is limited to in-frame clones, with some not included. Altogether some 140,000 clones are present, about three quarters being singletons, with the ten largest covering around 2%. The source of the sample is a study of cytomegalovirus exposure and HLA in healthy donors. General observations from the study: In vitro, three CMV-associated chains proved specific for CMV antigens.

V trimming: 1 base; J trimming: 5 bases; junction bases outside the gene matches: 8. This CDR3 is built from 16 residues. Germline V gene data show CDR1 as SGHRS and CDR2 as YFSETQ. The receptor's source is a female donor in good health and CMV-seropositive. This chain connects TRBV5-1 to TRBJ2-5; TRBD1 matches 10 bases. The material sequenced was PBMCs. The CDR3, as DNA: TGCGCCAGCAGCTTGAACTTCCCGGACAGGGGGGAGACCCAGTACTTC. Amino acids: CASSLNFPDRGETQYF.